Listed below are T cell receptor beta chains from one sample, sequenced in a study of PD-L1 blockade in urothelial cancer. The assay was immunoSEQ multiplex PCR, and TCRdb's table has in-frame clones only and misses some. The sample has approximately 91,000 clones; over 80% are singletons. This sample comprised PBMCs, obtained around atezolizumab (anti-PD-L1) treatment. These receptors came from a man between 65 and 79 years old with urothelial cancer. Each CDR3 is given with its conserved first and last residue. D genes are given only for firm matches. The listing skips clone size in some rows; elsewhere it reads once, few, many or a size class.

length,size,J,D,V,CDR3,DNA
13,-,TRBJ2-7,-,TRBV5-1,CASSLGQSYEQYF,TGCGCCAGCAGCTTAGGACAGTCCTACGAGCAGTACTTC
15,-,TRBJ1-5,TRBD1,TRBV6-1,CASSEQTGGAQPQHF,TGTGCCAGCAGTGAGCAGACAGGGGGCGCTCAGCCCCAGCATTTT
18,-,TRBJ1-2,-,TRBV6-1,CASSEALVRGDRHYGYTF,TGTGCCAGCAGTGAAGCACTAGTCCGGGGGGATAGGCACTATGGCTACACCTTC
15,-,TRBJ2-2,-,TRBV18,CASSPGRTEPGELFF,TGTGCCAGCTCACCTGGACGGACAGAACCCGGGGAGCTGTTTTTT
12,-,TRBJ1-1,-,TRBV7-9,CASSSNGPEAFF,TGTGCCAGCAGTTCGAATGGCCCTGAAGCTTTCTTT
17,-,TRBJ2-7,-,TRBV21-1,CASSRTPGQGARVEQYF,TGTGCCAGCAGCCGTACTCCGGGACAGGGGGCACGGGTCGAGCAGTACTTC
13,-,TRBJ2-3,-,TRBV11-2,CASSFSGTDTQYF,TGTGCCAGCAGCTTTTCCGGCACAGATACGCAGTATTTT
14,-,TRBJ2-7,TRBD1,TRBV10-3,CAIIAGTGDGEQYF,TGTGCCATCATCGCCGGGACAGGGGACGGAGAGCAGTACTTC
17,-,TRBJ1-4,TRBD1,TRBV4-1,CASSQEGYGTDNEKLFF,TGCGCCAGCAGCCAAGAGGGTTATGGGACAGATAATGAAAAACTGTTTTTT
13,-,TRBJ1-1,TRBD1,TRBV27,CASSLDRVGEAFF,TGTGCCAGCAGCCTGGACAGGGTCGGGGAAGCTTTCTTT
15,-,TRBJ1-1,TRBD1,TRBV5-4,CASSRGGSWDTEAFF,TGTGCCAGCAGCCGAGGGGGCTCTTGGGACACTGAAGCTTTCTTT
13,-,TRBJ1-4,-,TRBV14,CASSRDIAGKLFF,TGTGCCAGCAGCAGGGACATAGCTGGTAAACTGTTTTTT
13,-,TRBJ1-6,-,TRBV5-8,CASSADSNSPLHF,TGTGCCAGCAGCGCCGACAGTAATTCACCCCTCCACTTT
13,-,TRBJ1-1,-,TRBV6-5,CASSLTMVAEAFF,TGTGCCAGCAGCCTGACAATGGTGGCTGAAGCTTTCTTT
14,-,TRBJ1-2,TRBD1,TRBV2,CASRTGTGVSGYTF,TGTGCCAGTAGAACCGGGACAGGGGTTTCTGGCTACACCTTC
15,-,TRBJ2-7,-,TRBV5-1,CASSLAAQGRLGQYF,TGCGCCAGCAGCTTGGCCGCACAGGGACGTCTTGGACAGTACTTC
18,-,TRBJ2-1,TRBD1,TRBV7-2,CASSLDFRDRENDNEQFF,TGTGCCAGCAGCTTAGATTTTCGGGACAGGGAGAACGACAATGAGCAGTTCTTC
15,once,TRBJ2-7,-,TRBV14,CASSGGHEASYEQYF,TGTGCCAGCAGCGGTGGACATGAGGCCTCCTACGAGCAGTACTTC
17,-,TRBJ1-1,-,TRBV10-2,CASSELGTGLRNTEAFF,TGCGCCAGCAGTGAGTTGGGAACGGGACTGAGAAACACTGAAGCTTTCTTT
14,-,TRBJ2-7,-,TRBV7-9,CASSLASNSYEQYF,TGTGCCAGCAGCTTAGCTAGCAACTCCTACGAGCAGTACTTC
13,-,TRBJ2-5,-,TRBV11-2,CASSLWERETQYF,TGTGCCAGCAGCTTATGGGAGAGGGAGACCCAGTACTTC
14,-,TRBJ1-1,TRBD1,TRBV5-1,CASSPGQGRSEAFF,TGCGCCAGCAGCCCAGGACAGGGCCGCTCTGAAGCTTTCTTT
15,-,TRBJ2-3,TRBD2,TRBV5-4,CASSKTSGSSDTQYF,TGTGCCAGCAGCAAGACTAGCGGGAGTTCAGATACGCAGTATTTT
16,-,TRBJ1-3,-,TRBV7-2,CASSLAGGGVGNTIYF,TGTGCCAGCAGCTTAGCGGGGGGGGGCGTTGGAAACACCATATATTTT
14,-,TRBJ1-5,TRBD1,TRBV27,CASSSQGARQPQHF,TGTGCCAGCAGTTCACAGGGGGCACGTCAGCCCCAGCATTTT
13,-,TRBJ1-5,TRBD1,TRBV2,CASSDTGEAPQHF,TGTGCCAGCAGTGATACAGGGGAGGCCCCCCAGCATTTT
17,few,TRBJ1-4,-,TRBV4-1,CASSQSSGAATNEKLFF,TGCGCCAGCAGCCAATCGTCAGGGGCTGCAACTAATGAAAAACTGTTTTTT
14,-,TRBJ2-1,TRBD2,TRBV5-1,CASSPRLAGSEQFF,TGCGCCAGCAGCCCGCGACTAGCGGGAAGCGAGCAGTTCTTC
16,-,TRBJ1-6,TRBD1,TRBV6-6,CASRGWTGNYNSPLHF,TGTGCCAGCAGAGGGTGGACAGGGAACTATAATTCACCCCTCCACTTT
14,once,TRBJ2-3,-,TRBV12-5,CASGLGSSADTQYF,TGTGCTAGTGGTCTTGGCTCGAGCGCAGATACGCAGTATTTT
11,-,TRBJ2-5,-,TRBV18,CASSHEETQYF,TGTGCCAGCTCCCATGAAGAGACCCAGTACTTC
14,-,TRBJ2-3,TRBD2,TRBV10-1,CASSGGGSSYTQYF,TGCGCCAGCAGCGGCGGGGGGTCATCGTATACGCAGTATTTT
12,-,TRBJ1-6,-,TRBV6-1,CASSAGYSPLHF,TGTGCCAGCAGTGCCGGTTATTCACCCCTCCACTTT
16,-,TRBJ1-3,-,TRBV18,CASSPSGPLSGNTIYF,TGTGCCAGCTCACCAAGTGGGCCCCTCTCTGGAAACACCATATATTTT
13,once,TRBJ2-5,-,TRBV19,CASNNGPQETQYF,TGTGCCAGTAATAACGGTCCCCAAGAGACCCAGTACTTC
10,once,TRBJ1-2,-,TRBV19,CASSDNGYTF,TGTGCCAGTAGCGACAACGGCTACACCTTC